The 7 T cell receptor beta chains presented below share a single source sample, sequenced in a study of blood T cell repertoires in COVID-19. Using immunoSEQ multiplex PCR, the repertoire was profiled, and TCRdb retains in-frame clones only, with some absent. Of over 200,000 clones listed, approximately 82% were seen once; the top ten hold over 12%. Sequencing was performed on PBMCs or T cells enriched from blood (not recorded which). The receptors were sampled from a man aged 35 to 55 who had recovered from COVID-19.

The chain joins TRBV3-1 (or the pseudogene TRBV3-2) to TRBJ2-1; a possible D gene is TRBD1 (6 bases). Looked up from germline, CDR1 is LGHDT and CDR2 is YNNKEL (reference sequence). V dropped 7 bases and J dropped 4 bases, with 11 bases sitting between them. This CDR3 comprises 13 residues. As DNA, the CDR3 is TGTGCCAGCAAAGGGGGACAATACAATGAGCAGTTCTTC. The encoded protein is CASKGGQYNEQFF.

About this clone itself: One junction end does not reproduce the germline sequence, and a read error may be involved. The chain combines TRBV3-1 (or the pseudogene TRBV3-2) with TRBJ2-7; a possible D gene is TRBD1 (6 bases). Germline CDR1 is LGHDT and CDR2 is YNNKEL (reference sequence). This CDR3 has 9 amino acids. CDR3: CASSQTGHF. The DNA of the CDR3 is TGTGCCAGCAGTCAAACAGGGCACTTC.

The chain employs TRBV28 and TRBJ2-7; 10 nucleotides agree with TRBD2. The CDR3 spans 15 residues. Germline trimming cut 1 base from V and 5 bases from J; bases unmatched to any gene: 5. Germline lookup yields CDR1 MDHEN and CDR2 SYDVKM. This chain's CDR3 is CASSLLSSGRHEQYF. The DNA of the CDR3 is TGTGCCAGCAGTTTATTGTCTAGCGGGAGACACGAGCAGTACTTC. Together with reference TRBV28 and TRBJ2-7, the CDR3 gives the full variable domain: DVKVTQSSRYLVKRTGEKVFLECVQDMDHENMFWYRQDPGLGLRLIYFSYDVKMKEKGDIPEGYSVSREKKERFSLILESASTNQTSMYLCASSLLSSGRHEQYFGPGTRLTVT.

The chain recombines TRBV18 with TRBJ2-7, with 11 bases fitting TRBD1. Per germline, CDR1 KGHSH and CDR2 LQKENI. The V segment lost 6 bases and the J segment 6 bases; nucleotides outside the gene matches: 4. The CDR3 length is 13 residues. The CDR3 DNA follows: TGTGCCAGCTCTGTGGGGACAGGGGGCGAGCAGTACTTC. Protein product: CASSVGTGGEQYF.

The V and J genes are TRBV9 and TRBJ2-5, with TRBD1 identical over 7 bases. After removal of 0 bases from V and 0 bases from J, the junction contained 2 bases not matched to a gene. The CDR3 runs 15 residues. Germline V gene sequence: CDR1 SGDLS, CDR2 YYNGEE. Here the CDR3 reads CASSVEGTDQETQYF. Written as DNA, the CDR3 is TGTGCCAGCAGCGTAGAGGGGACAGACCAAGAGACCCAGTACTTC.

The V and J genes are TRBV7-2 and TRBJ1-1; D unresolved. Germline CDR1 is SGHTA and CDR2 is FQGNSA. There are 14 residues in the CDR3. The V and J ends lost 9 bases and 6 bases respectively, with 20 bases between them. The CDR3 DNA sequence: TGTGCCAGTCGTTTTGGACGGAGGGATCCTGAAGCTTTCTTT. It yields the protein CASRFGRRDPEAFF.

This clone appeared a few times. The rearrangement joins TRBV19 to TRBJ2-1; TRBD2 matches 11 bases. The CDR3 loop spans 16 amino acids. Germline-derived CDR1 and CDR2 are LNHDA and SQIVND (reference sequence). The J segment lost 4 bases and the V segment lost 3 bases, leaving 5 bases of the junction unmatched. The CDR3 DNA reads TGTGCCAGTAGTATCACCGGGACTAGCGGTTACAATGAGCAGTTCTTC. This sequence encodes CASSITGTSGYNEQFF. The full variable domain, rest sourced from reference TRBV19 and TRBJ2-1, is DGGITQSPKYLFRKEGQNVTLSCEQNLNHDAMYWYRQDPGQGLRLIYYSQIVNDFQKGDIAEGYSVSREKKESFPLTVTSAQKNPTAFYLCASSITGTSGYNEQFFGPGTRLTVL.